This T cell receptor (beta chain) was retrieved from a study of liver allograft versus peripheral blood T cells. Study-wide context: Liver transplant recipients had T cell receptor repertoires compared between transplanted liver and peripheral blood.

There are 15 residues in the CDR3. Germline CDR1 SGDLS, CDR2 YYNGEE. The V gene lost 0 bases and the J gene lost 7 bases, with 14 bases spanning the gap. A word on this clonotype: Antigen: not known.

Study-wide findings and caveats: Intra-allograft T cell receptor repertoires in the liver reportedly differed from peripheral blood repertoires.

TCRdb independently ran MiXCR on the reads; one entry per CDR3 protein. Of about 13,000 distinct CDR3 sequences listed, 15% to 20% are singletons. This rearrangement joins TRBV9 to TRBJ2-1, with D maybe TRBD2 (6 bases). The origin of this receptor is a human patient who had a liver transplant. The graft donor may have contributed some T cells. The CDR3 bases are TGTGCCAGCAGCGTAGGTGGGAGGAGCGGAAATGAGCAGTTCTTC. Residues: CASSVGGRSGNEQFF.